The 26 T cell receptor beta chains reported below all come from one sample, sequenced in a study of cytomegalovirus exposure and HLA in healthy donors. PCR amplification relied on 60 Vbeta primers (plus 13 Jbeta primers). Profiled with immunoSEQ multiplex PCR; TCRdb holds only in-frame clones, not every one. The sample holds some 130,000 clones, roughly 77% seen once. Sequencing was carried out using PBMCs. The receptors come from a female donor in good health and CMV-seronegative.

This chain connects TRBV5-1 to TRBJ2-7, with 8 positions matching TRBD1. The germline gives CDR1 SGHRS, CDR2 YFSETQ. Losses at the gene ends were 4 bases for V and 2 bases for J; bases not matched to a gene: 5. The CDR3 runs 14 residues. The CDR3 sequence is CASSRDRPTYEQYF. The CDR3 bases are TGCGCCAGCAGCCGGGACAGGCCGACCTACGAGCAGTACTTC.

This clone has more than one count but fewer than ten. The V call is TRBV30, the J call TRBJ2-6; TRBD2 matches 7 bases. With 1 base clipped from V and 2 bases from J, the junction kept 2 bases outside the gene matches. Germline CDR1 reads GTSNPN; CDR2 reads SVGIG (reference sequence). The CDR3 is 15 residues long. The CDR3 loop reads CAWSGGGPGANVLTF. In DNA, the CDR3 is TGTGCCTGGAGTGGCGGGGGTCCTGGGGCCAACGTCCTGACTTTC.

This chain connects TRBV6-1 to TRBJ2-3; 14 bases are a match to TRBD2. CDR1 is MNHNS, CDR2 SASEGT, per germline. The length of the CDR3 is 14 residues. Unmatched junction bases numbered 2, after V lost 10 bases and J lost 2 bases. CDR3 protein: CATGLAGATDTQYF. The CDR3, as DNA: TGTGCCACGGGACTAGCGGGGGCCACAGATACGCAGTATTTT.

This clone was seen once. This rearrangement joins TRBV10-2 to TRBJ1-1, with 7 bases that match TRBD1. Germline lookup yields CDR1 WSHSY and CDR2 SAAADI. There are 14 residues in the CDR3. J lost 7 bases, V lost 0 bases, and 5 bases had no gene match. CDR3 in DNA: TGCGCCAGCAGTGAGTCCGACAGGGCGGTTGAAGCTTTCTTT. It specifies CASSESDRAVEAFF.

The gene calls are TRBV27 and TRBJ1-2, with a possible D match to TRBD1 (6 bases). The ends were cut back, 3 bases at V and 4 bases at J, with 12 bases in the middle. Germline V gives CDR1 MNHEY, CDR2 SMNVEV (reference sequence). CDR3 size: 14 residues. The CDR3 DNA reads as TGTGCCAGCAGTTTTCTTGACAGGACCTATGGCTACACCTTC. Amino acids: CASSFLDRTYGYTF.

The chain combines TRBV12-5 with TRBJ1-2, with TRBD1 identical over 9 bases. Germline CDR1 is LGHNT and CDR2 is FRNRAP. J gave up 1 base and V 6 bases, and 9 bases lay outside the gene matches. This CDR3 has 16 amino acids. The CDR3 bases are TGTGCTAGTGGGTCCTCGACAGGGGGAGATAACTATGGCTACACCTTC. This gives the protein CASGSSTGGDNYGYTF.

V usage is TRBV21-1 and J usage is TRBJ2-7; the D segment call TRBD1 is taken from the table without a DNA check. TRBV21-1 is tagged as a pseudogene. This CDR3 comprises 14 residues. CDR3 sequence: CASSKKQCQDKEYF. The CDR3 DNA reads TGTGCCAGCAGCAAAAAACAGTGCCAGGACAAAGAGTACTTC.

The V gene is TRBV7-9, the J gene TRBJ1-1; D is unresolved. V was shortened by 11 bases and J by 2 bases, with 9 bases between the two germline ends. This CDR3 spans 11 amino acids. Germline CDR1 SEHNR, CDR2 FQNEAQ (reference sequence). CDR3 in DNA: TGTGCCTCCGGGATAAACACTGAAGCTTTCTTT. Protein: CASGINTEAFF.

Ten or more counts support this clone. The DNA for the CDR3 is TGCAGCTTTTTGAGGCGCCGAAATGAAAAACTGTTTTTT. It codes for CSFLRRRNEKLFF. This chain uses TRBV29-1 with TRBJ1-4; no clear D gene. This CDR3 has 13 residues. The V gene lost 8 bases and the J gene lost 5 bases, with 15 bases spanning the gap. Germline V gene data show CDR1 as SQVTM and CDR2 as ANQGSEA.

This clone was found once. CDR3 region: CASSTSGDYNEQFF. The CDR3 region has the DNA TGTGCCAGCAGCACTAGCGGGGACTACAATGAGCAGTTCTTC. The J gene is TRBJ2-1, the V gene TRBV11-3, with 10 bases identical to TRBD2. The CDR3 spans 14 residues. Germline-derived CDR1 and CDR2 are SGHNT and YENEEA. With V trimmed by 5 bases and J by 3 bases, 1 base remained unmatched.

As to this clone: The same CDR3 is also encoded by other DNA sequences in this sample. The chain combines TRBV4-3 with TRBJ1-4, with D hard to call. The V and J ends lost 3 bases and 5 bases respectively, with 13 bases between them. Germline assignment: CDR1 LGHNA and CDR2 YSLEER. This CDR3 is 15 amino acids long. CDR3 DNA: TGCGCCAGCAGCCAGCGGACCGGGAGGAATGAAAAACTGTTTTTT. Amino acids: CASSQRTGRNEKLFF.

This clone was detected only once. As DNA, the CDR3 is TGCGCCAGCAGCCAAGAAGTGAGGCTAACCCTAAAAGGCTACACCTTC. This sequence encodes CASSQEVRLTLKGYTF. The rearrangement uses TRBV4-3 and TRBJ1-2; D call uncertain. V was clipped by 0 bases and J by 8 bases, with 19 bases between them. The CDR3 has 16 amino acids. Germline V CDR1 and CDR2: LGHNA, YSLEER.

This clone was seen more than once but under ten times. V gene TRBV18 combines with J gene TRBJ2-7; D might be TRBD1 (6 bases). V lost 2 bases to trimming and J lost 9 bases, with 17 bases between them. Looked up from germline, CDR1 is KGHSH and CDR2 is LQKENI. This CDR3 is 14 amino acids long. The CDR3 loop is CASSPSGRGRGQYF. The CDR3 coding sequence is TGTGCCAGCTCACCATCAGGCAGGGGCCGGGGGCAGTACTTC. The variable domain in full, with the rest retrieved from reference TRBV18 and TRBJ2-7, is NAGVMQNPRHLVRRRGQEARLRCSPMKGHSHVYWYRQLPEEGLKFMVYLQKENIIDESGMPKERFSAEFPKEGPSILRIQQVVRGDSAAYFCASSPSGRGRGQYFGPGTRLTVT.

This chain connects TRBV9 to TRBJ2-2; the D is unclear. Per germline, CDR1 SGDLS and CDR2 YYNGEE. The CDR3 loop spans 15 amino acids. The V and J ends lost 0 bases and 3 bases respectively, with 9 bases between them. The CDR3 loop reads CASSVGSSDTGELFF. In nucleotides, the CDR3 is TGTGCCAGCAGCGTAGGGAGTTCGGACACCGGGGAGCTGTTTTTT.

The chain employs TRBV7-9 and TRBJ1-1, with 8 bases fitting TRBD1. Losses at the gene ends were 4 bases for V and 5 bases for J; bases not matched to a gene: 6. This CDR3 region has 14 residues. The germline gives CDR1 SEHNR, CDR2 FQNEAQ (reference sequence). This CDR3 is CASSSLTGGTEAFF. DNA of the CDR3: TGTGCCAGCAGCTCATTAACAGGGGGTACTGAAGCTTTCTTT.

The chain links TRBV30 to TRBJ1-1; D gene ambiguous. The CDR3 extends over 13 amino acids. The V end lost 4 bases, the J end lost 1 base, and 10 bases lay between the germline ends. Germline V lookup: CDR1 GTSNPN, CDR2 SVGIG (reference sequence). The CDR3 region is CAWTQTQNTEAFF. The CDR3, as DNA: TGTGCCTGGACTCAGACACAGAACACTGAAGCTTTCTTT.

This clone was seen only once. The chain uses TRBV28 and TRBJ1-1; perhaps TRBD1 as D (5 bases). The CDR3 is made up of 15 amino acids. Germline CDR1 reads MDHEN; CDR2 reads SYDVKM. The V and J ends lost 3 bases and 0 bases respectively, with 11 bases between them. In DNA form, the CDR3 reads TGTGCCAGCAGTTTGGGGCGGAGCATGAACACTGAAGCTTTCTTT. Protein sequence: CASSLGRSMNTEAFF.

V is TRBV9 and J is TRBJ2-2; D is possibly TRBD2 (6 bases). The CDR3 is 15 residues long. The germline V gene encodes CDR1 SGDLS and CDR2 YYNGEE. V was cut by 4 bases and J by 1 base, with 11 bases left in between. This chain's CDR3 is CASSPRLENTGELFF. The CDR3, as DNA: TGTGCCAGCAGCCCCCGACTAGAGAACACCGGGGAGCTGTTTTTT.

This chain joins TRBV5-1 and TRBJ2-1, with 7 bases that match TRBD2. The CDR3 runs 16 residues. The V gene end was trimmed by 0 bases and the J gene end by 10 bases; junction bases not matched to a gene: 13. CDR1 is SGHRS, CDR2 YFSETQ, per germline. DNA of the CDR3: TGCGCCAGCAGCTTGGCCGGGGGGACGGGCTGGGAGGAGCAGTTCTTC. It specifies CASSLAGGTGWEEQFF. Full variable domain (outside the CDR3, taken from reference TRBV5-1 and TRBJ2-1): KAGVTQTPRYLIKTRGQQVTLSCSPISGHRSVSWYQQTPGQGLQFLFEYFSETQRNKGNFPGRFSGRQFSNSRSEMNVSTLELGDSALYLCASSLAGGTGWEEQFFGPGTRLTVL.

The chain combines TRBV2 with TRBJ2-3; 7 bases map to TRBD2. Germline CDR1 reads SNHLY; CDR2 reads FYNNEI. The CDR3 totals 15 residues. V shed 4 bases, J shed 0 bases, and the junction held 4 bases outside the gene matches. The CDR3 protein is CASSVAGLSTDTQYF. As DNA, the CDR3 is TGTGCCAGCAGTGTAGCGGGCCTAAGCACAGATACGCAGTATTTT.

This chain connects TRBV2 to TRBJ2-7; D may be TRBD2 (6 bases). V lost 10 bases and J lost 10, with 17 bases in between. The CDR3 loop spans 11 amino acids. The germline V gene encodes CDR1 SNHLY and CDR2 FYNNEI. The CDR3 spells CAILGGTVQYF. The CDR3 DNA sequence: TGTGCCATCCTGGGGGGAACCGTCCAGTACTTC.

CDR3 residues: CASSFQGSGETQYF. DNA of the CDR3: TGCGCCAGCAGCTTCCAGGGGTCAGGAGAGACCCAGTACTTC. The chain combines TRBV5-1 with TRBJ2-5; a weak D match, TRBD1 (6 bases). Germline values: CDR1 SGHRS, CDR2 YFSETQ. V was pared by 2 bases and J by 4 bases, with 12 bases between. The CDR3 consists of 14 residues.

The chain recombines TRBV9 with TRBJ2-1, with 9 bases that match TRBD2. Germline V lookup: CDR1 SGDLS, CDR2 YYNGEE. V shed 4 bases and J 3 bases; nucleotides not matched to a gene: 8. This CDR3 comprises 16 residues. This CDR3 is CASSQGREGLYNEQFF. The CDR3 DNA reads TGTGCCAGCAGCCAGGGGCGGGAGGGCCTCTACAATGAGCAGTTCTTC.

CDR3 sequence reads: CASSLQRSRGGNTIYF. In DNA, the CDR3 is TGTGCCAGCAGCTTACAAAGATCCCGAGGGGGAAACACCATATATTTT. The rearrangement joins TRBV7-2 to TRBJ1-3; unclear D gene. From germline, CDR1 is SGHTA and CDR2 FQGNSA. The CDR3 spans 16 residues. Trimming shortened V by 2 bases and J by 4 bases, and 15 bases separated the two germline ends.

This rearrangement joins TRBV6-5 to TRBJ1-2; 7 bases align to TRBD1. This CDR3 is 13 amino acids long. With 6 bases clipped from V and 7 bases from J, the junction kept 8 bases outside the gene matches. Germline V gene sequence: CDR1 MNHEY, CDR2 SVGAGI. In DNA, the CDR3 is TGTGCCAGCAGAGAGACAGGGCACTGTGGCTACACCTTC. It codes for CASRETGHCGYTF.

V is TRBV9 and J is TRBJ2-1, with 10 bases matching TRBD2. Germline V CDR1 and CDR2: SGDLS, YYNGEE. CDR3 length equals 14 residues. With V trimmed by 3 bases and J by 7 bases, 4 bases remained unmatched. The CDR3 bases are TGTGCCAGCAGCGAAGGACTAGCGGTTAATGAGCAGTTCTTC. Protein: CASSEGLAVNEQFF.